This entry lists 13 T cell receptor beta chains sequenced from one sample in a study of blood T cell repertoires in COVID-19. TCRdb's copy holds only in-frame clones and misses some; the assay was immunoSEQ multiplex PCR. Found here are over 90,000 clones, about 90% of them singletons; the top ten hold roughly 6%. Sequences were obtained from peripheral blood. These receptors all stem from a human donor in a cohort sampled during active COVID-19.

The rearrangement uses TRBV11-2 and TRBJ2-1; TRBD2 might be the D (6 bases). The V gene's germline CDR1 is SGHAT and CDR2 FQNNGV. The CDR3 is 14 amino acids. The V gene lost 5 bases and the J gene lost 8 bases, with 16 bases spanning the gap. The CDR3 region is CASSAPGVPHEQFF. The CDR3 nucleotides are TGTGCCAGCAGCGCCCCGGGGGTCCCCCATGAGCAGTTCTTC. Filled out from reference TRBV11-2 and TRBJ2-1, the complete variable domain reads EAGVAQSPRYKIIEKRQSVAFWCNPISGHATLYWYQQILGQGPKLLIQFQNNGVVDDSQLPKDRFSAERLKGVDSTLKIQPAKLEDSAVYLCASSAPGVPHEQFFGPGTRLTVL.

The chain links TRBV4-2 to TRBJ2-5, with D possibly TRBD1 on 5 matching bases. Germline loops: CDR1 LGHNA, CDR2 YNFKEQ. Trimming shortened V by 0 bases and J by 3 bases, and 5 bases separated the two germline ends. The CDR3 contains 13 residues. This CDR3 is CASSQDREETQYF. The CDR3 DNA reads as TGTGCCAGCAGCCAAGACAGGGAAGAGACCCAGTACTTC.

The rearrangement uses TRBV15 and TRBJ2-5; D remains unclear. There are 15 residues in the CDR3. Germline V gene data show CDR1 as LNHNV and CDR2 as YYDKDF (reference sequence). V lost 1 base and J lost 0, with 9 bases in between. The CDR3 bases are TGTGCCACCAGCAGAGCTGCGCCCGACCAAGAGACCCAGTACTTC. Translated, it gives CATSRAAPDQETQYF. Looking up the rest from reference TRBV15 and TRBJ2-5 gives the full variable domain: DAMVIQNPRYQVTQFGKPVTLSCSQTLNHNVMYWYQQKSSQAPKLLFHYYDKDFNNEADTPDNFQSRRPNTSFCFLDIRSPGLGDTAMYLCATSRAAPDQETQYFGPGTRLLVL.

The rearrangement uses TRBV4-1 and TRBJ1-1, with a tentative D call TRBD1 (6 bases). CDR3 length: 13 amino acids. The germline gives CDR1 MGHRA, CDR2 YSYEKL. The germline V and J ends were trimmed by 4 bases and 7 bases, with 13 bases remaining between them. The DNA for the CDR3 is TGCGCCAGCAGCCCCGACGGGGGGCGTGAAGCTTTCTTT. Its protein is CASSPDGGREAFF.

The rearrangement uses TRBV28 and TRBJ2-1; 7 bases map to TRBD2. The V gene's germline CDR1 is MDHEN and CDR2 SYDVKM. Losses at the gene ends were 2 bases for V and 2 bases for J; bases not matched to a gene: 3. The CDR3 is 15 residues long. The CDR3 protein is CASSLGGSTYNEQFF. The CDR3 DNA sequence: TGTGCCAGCAGTTTAGGCGGGAGCACCTACAATGAGCAGTTCTTC. The full variable domain, completed using reference TRBV28 and TRBJ2-1, is DVKVTQSSRYLVKRTGEKVFLECVQDMDHENMFWYRQDPGLGLRLIYFSYDVKMKEKGDIPEGYSVSREKKERFSLILESASTNQTSMYLCASSLGGSTYNEQFFGPGTRLTVL.

CDR3 sequence: CASIAGQGYEQYF. CDR3 DNA sequence: TGTGCCAGCATTGCGGGACAGGGCTACGAGCAGTACTTC. The chain carries TRBV28 and TRBJ2-7; 9 nucleotides line up with TRBD1. The J segment lost 3 bases and the V segment lost 7 bases, leaving 4 bases of the junction unmatched. This CDR3 region has 13 residues. Germline CDR1 MDHEN, CDR2 SYDVKM. Full variable domain (missing parts from reference TRBV28 and TRBJ2-7): DVKVTQSSRYLVKRTGEKVFLECVQDMDHENMFWYRQDPGLGLRLIYFSYDVKMKEKGDIPEGYSVSREKKERFSLILESASTNQTSMYLCASIAGQGYEQYFGPGTRLTVT.

The J gene is TRBJ2-3, the V gene TRBV27; TRBD2 matches at 13 bases. V gave up 0 bases and J gave up 4 bases; unmatched junction bases: 10. The CDR3 runs 19 residues. Per the germline V gene, CDR1 is MNHEY and CDR2 is SMNVEV (reference sequence). As DNA, the CDR3 is TGTGCCAGCAGTTTATCGCCCTGGACTAGCGGGAGAGGTGCAGATACGCAGTATTTT. Protein sequence: CASSLSPWTSGRGADTQYF.

The rearrangement uses TRBV6-5 and TRBJ2-1; D is possibly TRBD2 (5 bases). Germline V lookup: CDR1 MNHEY, CDR2 SVGAGI. V was cut by 8 bases and J by 5 bases, with 16 bases left in between. This CDR3 is built from 14 residues. This CDR3 reads CASRVRGNDNEQFF. The CDR3 nucleotides are TGTGCCAGCCGGGTCCGGGGTAACGACAATGAGCAGTTCTTC.

This chain joins TRBV6-4 and TRBJ2-1; 8 bases are a match to TRBD2. The germline gives CDR1 MRHNA, CDR2 SNTAGT. The J segment lost 0 bases and the V segment lost 3 bases, leaving 1 base of the junction unmatched. CDR3 length: 15 amino acids. CDR3 protein: CASSESGSSYNEQFF. The CDR3 bases are TGTGCCAGCAGTGAAAGCGGGAGCTCCTACAATGAGCAGTTCTTC.

The chain has TRBV29-1 and TRBJ2-3; 8 positions agree with TRBD1. Germline V CDR1 and CDR2: SQVTM, ANQGSEA. The CDR3 totals 14 residues. V lost 3 bases to trimming and J lost 1 base; unmatched junction nucleotides: 3. CDR3 DNA sequence: TGCAGCGTTGAGCCGGGACAGGGCACAGATACGCAGTATTTT. Its protein is CSVEPGQGTDTQYF.

This rearrangement joins TRBV28 to TRBJ2-7; TRBD2 matches 8 bases. The CDR3 is 17 amino acids. Germline-derived CDR1 and CDR2 are MDHEN and SYDVKM. The J segment lost 9 bases and the V segment lost 5 bases, leaving 21 bases of the junction unmatched. The CDR3: CASSPPGGGGRAPGQYF. The CDR3 DNA follows: TGTGCCAGCAGTCCCCCGGGAGGGGGGGGCAGGGCTCCGGGGCAGTACTTC.

V usage is TRBV19 and J usage is TRBJ2-7; D possibly corresponds to TRBD2 (6 bases). Deletions cut 2 bases from V and 3 bases from J, with 20 bases between. The CDR3 length is 17 residues. Looked up from germline, CDR1 is LNHDA and CDR2 is SQIVND (reference sequence). CDR3 residues: CASSITLPGTSNYEQYF. In DNA, the CDR3 is TGTGCCAGTAGTATAACCCTCCCGGGGACTTCCAACTACGAGCAGTACTTC.

The CDR3 sequence: CASSLGLAGSTRTGELFF. The CDR3 region has the DNA TGTGCCAGCAGCTTAGGGCTAGCGGGGAGCACGCGGACCGGGGAGCTGTTTTTT. J is TRBJ2-2 and V is TRBV7-9; 9 bases are a match to TRBD2. Germline V gives CDR1 SEHNR, CDR2 FQNEAQ (reference sequence). This CDR3 spans 18 amino acids. V lost 1 base and J lost 5; bases outside the gene matches: 11.